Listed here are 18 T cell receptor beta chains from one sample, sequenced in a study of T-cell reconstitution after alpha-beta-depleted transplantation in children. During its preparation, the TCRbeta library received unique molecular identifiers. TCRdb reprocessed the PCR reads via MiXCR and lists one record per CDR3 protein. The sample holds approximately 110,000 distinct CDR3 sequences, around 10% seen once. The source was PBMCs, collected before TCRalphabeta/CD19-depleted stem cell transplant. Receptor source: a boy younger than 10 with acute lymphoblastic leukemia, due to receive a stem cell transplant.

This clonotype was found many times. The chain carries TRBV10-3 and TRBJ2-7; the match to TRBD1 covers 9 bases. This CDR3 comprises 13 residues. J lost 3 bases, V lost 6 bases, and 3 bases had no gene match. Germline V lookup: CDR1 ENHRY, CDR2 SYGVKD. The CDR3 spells CAISLTGGYEQYF. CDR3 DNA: TGTGCCATCAGCCTGACAGGGGGCTACGAGCAGTACTTC.

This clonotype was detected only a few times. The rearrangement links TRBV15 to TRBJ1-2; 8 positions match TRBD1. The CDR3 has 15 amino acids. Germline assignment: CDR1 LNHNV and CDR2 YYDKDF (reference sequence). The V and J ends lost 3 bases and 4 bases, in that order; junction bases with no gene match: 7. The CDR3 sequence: CATSSPGQALYGYTF. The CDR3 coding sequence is TGTGCCACCAGCAGTCCGGGACAGGCCCTCTATGGCTACACCTTC.

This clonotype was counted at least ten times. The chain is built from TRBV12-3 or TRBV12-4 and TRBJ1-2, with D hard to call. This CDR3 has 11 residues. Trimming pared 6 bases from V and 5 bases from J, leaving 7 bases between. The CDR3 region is CASSLGYGYTF. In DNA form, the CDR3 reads TGTGCCAGCAGCCTCGGATATGGCTACACCTTC.

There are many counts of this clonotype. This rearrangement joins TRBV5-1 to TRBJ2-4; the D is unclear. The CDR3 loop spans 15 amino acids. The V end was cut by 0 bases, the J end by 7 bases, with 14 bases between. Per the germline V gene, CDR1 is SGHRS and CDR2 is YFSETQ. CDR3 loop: CASSLVPDKGNIQYF. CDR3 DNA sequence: TGCGCCAGCAGCTTGGTCCCCGACAAAGGGAACATTCAGTACTTC.

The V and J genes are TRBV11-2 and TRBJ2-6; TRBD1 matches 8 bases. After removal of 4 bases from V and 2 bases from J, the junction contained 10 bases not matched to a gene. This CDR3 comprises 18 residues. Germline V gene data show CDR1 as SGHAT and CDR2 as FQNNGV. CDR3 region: CASSSLLRTGTGANVLTF. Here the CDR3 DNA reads TGTGCCAGCAGCTCCCTCCTCAGGACAGGGACTGGGGCCAACGTCCTGACTTTC.

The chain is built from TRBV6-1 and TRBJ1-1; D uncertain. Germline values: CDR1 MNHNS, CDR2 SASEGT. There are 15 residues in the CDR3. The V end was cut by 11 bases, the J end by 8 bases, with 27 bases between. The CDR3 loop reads CACKYRGSSVSEAFF. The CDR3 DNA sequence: TGTGCCTGCAAATACCGGGGAAGTTCCGTCTCAGAAGCTTTCTTT.

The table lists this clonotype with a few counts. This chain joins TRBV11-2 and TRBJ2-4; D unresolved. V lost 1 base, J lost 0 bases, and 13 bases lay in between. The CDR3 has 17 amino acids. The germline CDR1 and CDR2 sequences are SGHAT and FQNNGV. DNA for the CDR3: TGTGCCAGCAGCTTAGTGATCCAAACCTTAGCCAAAAACATTCAGTACTTC. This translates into CASSLVIQTLAKNIQYF.

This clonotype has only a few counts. The DNA of the CDR3 is TGCAGTGCTAGATCAGGGACTAAAAAAATTTCCGACAATGAGCAGTTCTTC. Its translation: CSARSGTKKISDNEQFF. V and J are TRBV20-1 and TRBJ2-1; 7 bases are a match to TRBD2. Looked up from germline, CDR1 is DFQATT and CDR2 is SNEGSKA (reference sequence). This CDR3 has 17 amino acids. Trimming removed 2 bases from V and 5 bases from J; junction bases left unmatched: 15.

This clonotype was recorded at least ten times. DNA of the CDR3: TGTGCCAGCAGCTTGCGACGGTCCCTACTCCCGAACACCGGGGAGCTGTTTTTT. It encodes CASSLRRSLLPNTGELFF. The chain couples TRBV5-5 to TRBJ2-2; unclear D gene. The CDR3 contains 18 residues. Germline V gene lookup returns CDR1 SGHKS and CDR2 YYEKEE (reference sequence). V was cut by 1 base and J by 0 bases, with 16 bases left in between.

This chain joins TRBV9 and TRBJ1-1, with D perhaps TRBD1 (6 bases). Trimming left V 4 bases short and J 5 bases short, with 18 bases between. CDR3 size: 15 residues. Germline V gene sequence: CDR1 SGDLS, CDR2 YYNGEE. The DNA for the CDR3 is TGTGCCAGCAGCCCGGTTTCAGGGGCGGAGACTGAAGCTTTCTTT. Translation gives CASSPVSGAETEAFF.

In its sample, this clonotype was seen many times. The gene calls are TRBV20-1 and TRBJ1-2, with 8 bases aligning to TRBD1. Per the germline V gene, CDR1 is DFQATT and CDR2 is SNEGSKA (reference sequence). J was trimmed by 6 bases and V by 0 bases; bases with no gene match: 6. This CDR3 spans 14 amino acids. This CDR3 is CSAREPGGNDGYTF. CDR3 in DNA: TGCAGTGCTAGAGAACCAGGGGGCAATGATGGCTACACCTTC.

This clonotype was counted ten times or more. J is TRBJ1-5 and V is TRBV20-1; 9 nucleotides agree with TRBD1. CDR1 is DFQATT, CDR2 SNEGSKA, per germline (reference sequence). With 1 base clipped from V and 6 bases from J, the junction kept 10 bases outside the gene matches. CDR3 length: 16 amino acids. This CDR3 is CSARVGQGGGGQPQHF. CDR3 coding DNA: TGCAGTGCTAGAGTGGGACAGGGAGGAGGAGGTCAGCCCCAGCATTTT.

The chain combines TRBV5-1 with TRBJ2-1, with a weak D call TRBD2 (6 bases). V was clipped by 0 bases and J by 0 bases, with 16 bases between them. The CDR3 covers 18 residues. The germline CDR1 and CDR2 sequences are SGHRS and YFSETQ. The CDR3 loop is CASSLGPLAPSSYNEQFF. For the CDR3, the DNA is TGCGCCAGCAGCTTGGGACCACTAGCCCCAAGCTCCTACAATGAGCAGTTCTTC.

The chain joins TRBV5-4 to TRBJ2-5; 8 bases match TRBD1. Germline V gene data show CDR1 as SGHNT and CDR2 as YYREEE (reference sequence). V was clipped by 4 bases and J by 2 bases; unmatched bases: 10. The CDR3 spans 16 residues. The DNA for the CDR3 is TGTGCCAGCAGCCCAGGGACAGGAAGCCATCAAGAGACCCAGTACTTC. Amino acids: CASSPGTGSHQETQYF.

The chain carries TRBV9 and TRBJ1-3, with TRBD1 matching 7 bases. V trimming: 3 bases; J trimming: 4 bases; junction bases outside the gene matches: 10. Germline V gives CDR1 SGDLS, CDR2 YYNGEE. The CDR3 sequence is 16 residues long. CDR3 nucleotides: TGTGCCAGCAGCGCAAGAGGGGGCTCGGGAGGAAACACCATATATTTT. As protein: CASSARGGSGGNTIYF.

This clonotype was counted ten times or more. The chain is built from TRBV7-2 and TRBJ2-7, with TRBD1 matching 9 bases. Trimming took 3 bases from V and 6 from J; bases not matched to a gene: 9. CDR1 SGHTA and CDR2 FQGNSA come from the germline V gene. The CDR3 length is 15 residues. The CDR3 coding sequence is TGTGCCAGCAGCTTGGTCTGGGACAGGGCTCGCGAGCAGTACTTC. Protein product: CASSLVWDRAREQYF.

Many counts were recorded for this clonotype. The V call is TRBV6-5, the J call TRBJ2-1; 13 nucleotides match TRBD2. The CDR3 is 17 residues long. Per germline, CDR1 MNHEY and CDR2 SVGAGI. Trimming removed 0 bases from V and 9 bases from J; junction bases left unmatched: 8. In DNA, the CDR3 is TGTGCCAGCAGTTACTCCCCCGGACTAGCGGGAGTGGGTGAGCAGTTCTTC. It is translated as CASSYSPGLAGVGEQFF.

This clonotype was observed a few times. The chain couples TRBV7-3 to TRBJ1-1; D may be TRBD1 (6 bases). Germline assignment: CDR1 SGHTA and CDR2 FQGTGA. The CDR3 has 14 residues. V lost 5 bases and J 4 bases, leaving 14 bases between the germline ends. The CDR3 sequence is CASSPEGGGTEAFF. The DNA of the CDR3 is TGTGCCAGCAGCCCCGAGGGGGGGGGCACTGAAGCTTTCTTT.